A selection of T cell receptor beta chains follows, all from one sample in a study of regulatory T cells in long-lasting Graves disease. Using its own MiXCR run on the multiplex PCR reads, TCRdb lists one record per CDR3 protein. The table shows more than 300,000 distinct CDR3 sequences, with about 16% occurring only once. The input for sequencing was peripheral blood mononuclear cells (PBMCs), taken at new diagnosis, from a patient treated with antithyroid drugs. Receptor source: a female donor with Graves disease. CDR3s include the opening cysteine and the closing phenylalanine or tryptophan. The D gene is left open where the match is weak. Clone sizes are shown as once, few or many counts, or a class when the clone is expanded.

abundance | d_gene | j_gene | v_gene | CDR3nt | CDR3aa
few | - | TRBJ1-5 | TRBV6-1 | TGTGCCAGCAGTCCCCGGGACAACAATCAGCCCCAGCATTTT | CASSPRDNNQPQHF
many | - | TRBJ1-1 | TRBV28 | TGTGCCAGCAGTTTTAATCTGAACACTGAAGCTTTCTTT | CASSFNLNTEAFF
many | TRBD2 | TRBJ2-1 | TRBV7-8 | TGTGCCAGCAGCCAACTCGGGACTAGCGGCACCCCCTTGAACAATGAGCAGTTCTTC | CASSQLGTSGTPLNNEQFF
many | TRBD2 | TRBJ2-3 | TRBV2 | TGTGCCAGCAGGGATAGCGGGGGCACCACAGATACGCAGTATTTT | CASRDSGGTTDTQYF
many | TRBD1 | TRBJ2-3 | TRBV5-5 | TGTGCCAGCAGCCCGCACCTTCAACAGGGGAGAGATACGCAGTATTTT | CASSPHLQQGRDTQYF
many | - | TRBJ2-7 | TRBV2 | TGTGCCAGCAGTGAGGATGGCAGTTCCTACGAGCAGTACTTC | CASSEDGSSYEQYF
few | - | TRBJ2-5 | TRBV6-5 | TGTGCCAGCAGTTACTTAAGTTTGGGGGGCGGTGGAGAGACCCAGTACTTC | CASSYLSLGGGGETQYF
many | - | TRBJ1-1 | TRBV12-3/TRBV12-4 | TGTGCCAGCAGTTTCGCTGTGTTAGGGGCGGAAGGGATCTTT | CASSFAVLGAEGIF
many | TRBD1 | TRBJ2-2 | TRBV28 | TGTGCCAGCAGTTTGGGACAGGGGAACACCGGGGAGCTGTTTTTT | CASSLGQGNTGELFF
many | - | TRBJ2-7 | TRBV4-1 | TGCGCCAGCAGCCCTCAAGCACAGGGATACGAGCAGTACTTC | CASSPQAQGYEQYF
few | TRBD2 | TRBJ2-1 | TRBV5-1 | TGCGCCAGCAGCACCGGACTAGCGGGAGTAAAGGTCTATGAGCAGTTCTTC | CASSTGLAGVKVYEQFF